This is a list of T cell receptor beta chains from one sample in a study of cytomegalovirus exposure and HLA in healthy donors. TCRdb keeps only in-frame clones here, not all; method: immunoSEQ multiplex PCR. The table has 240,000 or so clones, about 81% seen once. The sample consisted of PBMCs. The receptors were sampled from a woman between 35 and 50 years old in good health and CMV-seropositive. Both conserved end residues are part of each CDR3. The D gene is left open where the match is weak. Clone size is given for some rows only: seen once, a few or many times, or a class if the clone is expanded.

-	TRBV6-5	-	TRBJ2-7	TGTGCCAGCAGTTACTCGGACAGTTACGAGCAGTACTTC	CASSYSDSYEQYF
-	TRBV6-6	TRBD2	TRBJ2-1	TGTCGAACCAGCGGGAGGGCCAGAGCCAATGAGCAGTTCTTC	CRTSGRARANEQFF
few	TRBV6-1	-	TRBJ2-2	TGTGCCAGCAAAAAGGGACAGAACACCGGGGAGCTGTTTTTT	CASKKGQNTGELFF
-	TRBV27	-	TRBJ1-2	TGTGCCAGCAGTTTCCCAGGGAATCATGGCTACACCTTC	CASSFPGNHGYTF
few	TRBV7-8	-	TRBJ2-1	TGTGCCAGCAGCCGCCGGGACAAACAGAATGAGCAGTTCTTC	CASSRRDKQNEQFF
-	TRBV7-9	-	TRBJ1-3	TGTGCCAGCAGCCCTACAGCGGACTCTGGAAACACCATATATTTT	CASSPTADSGNTIYF
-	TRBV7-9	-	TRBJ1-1	TGTTCCAGCAGCCTCCCGGGGATGGTTGGGACTGAAGCTTTCTTT	CSSSLPGMVGTEAFF
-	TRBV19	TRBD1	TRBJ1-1	TGTGCCAGTAGCAGCTACACTTTAAAGGGGGGACAGGTGAAAAACACTGAAGCTTTCTTT	CASSSYTLKGGQVKNTEAFF
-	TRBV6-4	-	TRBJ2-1	TGTGCCAGCAGCGTAGACCCGGGCTCCTACAATGAGCAGTTCTTC	CASSVDPGSYNEQFF
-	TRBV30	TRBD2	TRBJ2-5	TGTGCCTGGAGTGTACTCGGCGGGGGGCCACGAGGGGAGACCCAGTACTTC	CAWSVLGGGPRGETQYF
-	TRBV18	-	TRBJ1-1	TGTGCCAGCTCTCCCACCGCGGCCACTGAAGCTTTCTTT	CASSPTAATEAFF
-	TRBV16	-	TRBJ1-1	TGTGCCAGCAAACGCGGGGACCGAGTGGGCACTGAAGCTTTCTTT	CASKRGDRVGTEAFF
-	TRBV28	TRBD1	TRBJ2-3	TGTGCCAGCGGTACCCCGACAGGGGGCAGTGATACGCAGTATTTT	CASGTPTGGSDTQYF
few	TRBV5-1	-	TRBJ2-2	TGCGCCAGCAGCTTGGACATTGCCGGGGAGCTGTTTTTT	CASSLDIAGELFF
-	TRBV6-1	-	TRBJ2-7	TGTGCCAGCAGTGAGGGCTATCCGGAGTACTTC	CASSEGYPEYF
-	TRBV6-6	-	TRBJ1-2	TGTGCCAGCACCTCCCTCCGGCTAGGGAGATATGGCTACACCTTC	CASTSLRLGRYGYTF
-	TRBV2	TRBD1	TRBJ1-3	TGTGCCAGCAGTGAACAGGGGGCTGGAAACACCATATATTTT	CASSEQGAGNTIYF
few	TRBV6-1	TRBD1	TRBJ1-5	TGTGCCAGCAGTGTCAACGGACAGGGCTATCAGCCCCAGCATTTT	CASSVNGQGYQPQHF
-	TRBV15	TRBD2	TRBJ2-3	TGTGCCACCACCAGGGGGGAGCGGGAGGGTTTAGGAACAGATACGCAGTATTTT	CATTRGEREGLGTDTQYF
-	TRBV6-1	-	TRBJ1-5	TGTGCCAGCAGAGACAGTAGCAATCAGCCCCAGCATTTT	CASRDSSNQPQHF
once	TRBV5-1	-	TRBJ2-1	TGCGCCAGCAGCGCGGATCAAAATGAGCAGTTCTTC	CASSADQNEQFF
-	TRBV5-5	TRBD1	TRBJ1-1	TGTGCCAGCAGCCCCCGGGACAGGCCATTGAACACTGAAGCTTTCTTT	CASSPRDRPLNTEAFF
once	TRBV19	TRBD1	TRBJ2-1	TGTGCCAGTAGTATAGGTAGGGGGCCGGGGAATGAGCAGTTCTTC	CASSIGRGPGNEQFF
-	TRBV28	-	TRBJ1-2	TGTGCCAGCACGTTCAGGGACACTTCGTTTTTC	CASTFRDTSFF
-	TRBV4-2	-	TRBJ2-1	TGTGCCAGCAGCCAAGATCACGGGGACTTCTACTACAATGAGCAGTTCTTC	CASSQDHGDFYYNEQFF
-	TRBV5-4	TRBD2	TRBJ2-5	TGTGCCAGCAACAGCGGGGGGTACCAAGAGACCCAGTACTTC	CASNSGGYQETQYF
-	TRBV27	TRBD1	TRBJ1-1	TGTGCCAGCAGTTTCGGGACAGGGGGAACTGAAGCTTTCTTT	CASSFGTGGTEAFF
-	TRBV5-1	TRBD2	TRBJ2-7	TGCGCCAGCAGCTTTCTAGCGGGAGGGCTCTACGAGCAGTACTTC	CASSFLAGGLYEQYF
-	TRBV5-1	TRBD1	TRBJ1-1	TGCGCCAGCAGCTTAGTCTACAGGGGGCGAAGATTGAACACTGAAGCTTTCTTT	CASSLVYRGRRLNTEAFF
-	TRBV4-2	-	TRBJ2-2	TGTGCCAGCAGCCGGCCGGAGGGGATTACCGGGGAGCTGTTTTTT	CASSRPEGITGELFF
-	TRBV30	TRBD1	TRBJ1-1	TGTGCCTGGAGTGTGATGAGGCAGGGGGTATCTGAAGCTTTCTTT	CAWSVMRQGVSEAFF
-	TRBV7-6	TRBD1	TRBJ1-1	TGTGCCAGCAGCTTAGGAGCTCCGGGACAGGGGGGTAAAGCTTTCTTT	CASSLGAPGQGGKAFF
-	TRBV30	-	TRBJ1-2	TGTGCCTGGGGGAAACAGGGCCCTGGCTATGGCTACACCTTC	CAWGKQGPGYGYTF